A selection of T cell receptor beta chains follows, all from one sample in a study of CD8 T cells in Susac syndrome. MiXCR, run by TCRdb on the immunoSEQ multiplex PCR reads, gives a single entry per CDR3 protein. The profile shows roughly 150,000 distinct CDR3 sequences, approximately 95% of them singletons. Sequencing was done on a sample of CD8+ T cells from PBMCs. Source of these receptors: a human donor with Susac syndrome. The CDR3 runs from the conserved cysteine through the conserved F or W. D genes are given only for firm matches. Clone size, where shown, is once, few, many, or a class for clones that have expanded.

clone_size,d_call,j_call,v_call,cdr3_aa,cdr3_nt
NA,NA,TRBJ1-2,TRBV7-9,CASSLVFGYTF,TGTGCCAGCAGCTTAGTTTTTGGCTACACCTTC
NA,NA,TRBJ2-1,TRBV28,CASSLWAGTYNEQFF,TGTGCCAGCAGTTTATGGGCAGGAACCTACAATGAGCAGTTCTTC
NA,TRBD2,TRBJ2-3,TRBV11-3,CASSSGDSGSQDTQYF,TGTGCCAGCAGCTCCGGTGATAGCGGGAGTCAAGATACGCAGTATTTT
NA,TRBD2,TRBJ2-1,TRBV5-4,CASSPRTSGNEQFF,TGTGCCAGCAGCCCGAGGACTAGCGGGAATGAGCAGTTCTTC
NA,NA,TRBJ1-2,TRBV20-1,CSARDGGGAYYGYTF,TGCAGTGCTAGAGATGGTGGGGGCGCGTACTATGGCTACACCTTC
NA,TRBD2,TRBJ2-7,TRBV27,CASSLGLAGPSYEQYF,TGTGCCAGCAGTCTCGGACTAGCGGGCCCCTCCTACGAGCAGTACTTC
NA,TRBD1,TRBJ2-1,TRBV24-1,CATSDETGGNEQFF,TGTGCCACCAGTGACGAGACAGGGGGGAATGAGCAGTTCTTC
NA,NA,TRBJ1-5,TRBV19,CASSPTVSSQPQHF,TGTGCCAGTAGCCCGACAGTCTCAAGTCAGCCCCAGCATTTT
NA,NA,TRBJ1-2,TRBV30,CAWSERVIGGYTF,TGTGCCTGGAGTGAGAGGGTTATCGGAGGCTACACCTTC
NA,NA,TRBJ2-7,TRBV27,CASSLSSGLTYEQYF,TGTGCCAGCAGTTTATCGTCAGGCCTTACCTACGAGCAGTACTTC
once,NA,TRBJ2-7,TRBV4-1,CASSQVPALHYEQYF,TGCGCCAGCAGCCAAGTTCCGGCCCTCCACTACGAGCAGTACTTC
NA,TRBD2,TRBJ2-1,TRBV6-1,CASREGAGGVGNEQFF,TGTGCCAGCAGGGAAGGGGCCGGGGGGGTAGGGAATGAGCAGTTCTTC
NA,TRBD2,TRBJ2-7,TRBV20-1,CSARDQRRGDLSYEQYF,TGCAGTGCTAGAGACCAACGGCGGGGGGACTTATCCTACGAGCAGTACTTC
NA,NA,TRBJ2-1,TRBV19,CASSPWEDSYNEQFF,TGTGCCAGTAGCCCCTGGGAGGACTCCTACAATGAGCAGTTCTTC
NA,NA,TRBJ1-1,TRBV27,CASSLSPRDPGAEAFF,TGTGCCAGCAGTTTATCGCCCCGGGACCCAGGGGCTGAAGCTTTCTTT
once,NA,TRBJ2-1,TRBV12-3/TRBV12-4,CASTSEPLEQFF,TGTGCCAGCACCTCCGAGCCTCTCGAGCAGTTCTTC
NA,NA,TRBJ2-3,TRBV7-6,CASSFGAVRSTDTQYF,TGTGCCAGCAGCTTTGGTGCAGTACGGAGCACAGATACGCAGTATTTT
NA,NA,TRBJ2-1,TRBV4-1,CASSQLPTYNEQFF,TGCGCCAGCAGCCAATTGCCAACCTACAATGAGCAGTTCTTC
NA,TRBD2,TRBJ2-5,TRBV20-1,CSATGGAGPMGETQYF,TGCAGTGCTACGGGGGGTGCCGGTCCCATGGGAGAGACCCAGTACTTC
NA,NA,TRBJ2-1,TRBV7-3,CASSLELSSYNEQFF,TGTGCCAGCAGCTTGGAACTCAGCTCCTACAATGAGCAGTTCTTC
NA,NA,TRBJ2-1,TRBV12-5,CASVLVGNEQFF,TGTGCTAGTGTCCTAGTTGGGAATGAGCAGTTCTTC
NA,TRBD2,TRBJ2-2,TRBV11-2,CASSLWGGQNAGELFF,TGTGCCAGCAGCTTATGGGGAGGGCAGAACGCCGGGGAGCTGTTTTTT
NA,NA,TRBJ2-7,TRBV7-6,CASSRRQGGFDEQYF,TGTGCCAGCAGCCGAAGACAGGGAGGTTTTGACGAGCAGTACTTC
NA,NA,TRBJ2-2,TRBV7-3,CASRRNSGVNTGELFF,TGTGCCAGCAGACGGAATTCCGGGGTGAACACCGGGGAGCTGTTTTTT
NA,NA,TRBJ1-5,TRBV4-1,CASSQTGLNQPQHF,TGCGCCAGCAGCCAAACAGGGTTGAATCAGCCCCAGCATTTT
NA,NA,TRBJ2-1,TRBV3-1,CASSQDWGLAAIYNEQFF,TGTGCCAGCAGCCAAGATTGGGGGCTAGCGGCAATATACAATGAGCAGTTCTTC
NA,NA,TRBJ1-1,TRBV28,CASRTLAEAFF,TGTGCCAGCAGGACCTTAGCTGAAGCTTTCTTT
NA,NA,TRBJ2-1,TRBV4-2,CASSQVTRFNEQFF,TGTGCCAGCAGCCAAGTGACCCGGTTCAATGAGCAGTTCTTC
NA,NA,TRBJ2-1,TRBV24-1,CATSDGRTVNYNEQFF,TGTGCCACCAGTGACGGACGGACTGTTAATTACAATGAGCAGTTCTTC
NA,TRBD2,TRBJ2-5,TRBV6-1,CASSERLAEETQYF,TGTGCCAGCAGTGAACGACTAGCGGAAGAGACCCAGTACTTC
NA,NA,TRBJ1-5,TRBV4-1,CASSHENQPQHF,TGCGCCAGCAGCCATGAAAATCAGCCCCAGCATTTT
few,NA,TRBJ2-7,TRBV29-1,CSVGDSSQAYEQYF,TGCAGCGTTGGAGACAGCAGCCAAGCCTACGAGCAGTACTTC
NA,NA,TRBJ2-7,TRBV20-1,CSARDETYEQYF,TGCAGTGCTAGGGACGAAACCTACGAGCAGTACTTC
NA,NA,TRBJ2-7,TRBV11-2,CASSPGLEQYF,TGTGCCAGCAGCCCGGGGCTAGAGCAGTACTTC
NA,NA,TRBJ2-1,TRBV6-5,CASSYTGTPNSYNEQFF,TGTGCCAGCAGTTACACTGGGACACCCAACTCCTACAATGAGCAGTTCTTC
NA,NA,TRBJ2-1,TRBV7-9,CASSLDGNEQFF,TGTGCCAGCAGCTTAGATGGCAATGAGCAGTTCTTC
NA,NA,TRBJ2-7,TRBV6-6,CASRETSYEQYF,TGTGCCAGCAGAGAGACTAGTTACGAGCAGTACTTC
NA,TRBD2,TRBJ2-7,TRBV29-1,CSARSGTGSYEQYF,TGCAGCGCCCGAAGCGGGACCGGATCCTACGAGCAGTACTTC
NA,TRBD2,TRBJ2-1,TRBV20-1,CSATQAGVVYNEQFF,TGCAGTGCAACTCAAGCGGGAGTCGTTTACAATGAGCAGTTCTTC
NA,NA,TRBJ2-2,TRBV13,CASTHSTGELFF,TGTGCCAGTACCCACAGTACCGGGGAGCTGTTTTTT
NA,NA,TRBJ1-5,TRBV5-6,CASSLGVGQPQHF,TGTGCCAGCAGCTTGGGAGTGGGTCAGCCCCAGCATTTT
NA,NA,TRBJ2-5,TRBV9,CASSPRRTIQETQYF,TGTGCCAGCAGCCCCCGGCGGACGATCCAAGAGACCCAGTACTTC
NA,NA,TRBJ2-5,TRBV4-1,CASSQEEQETQYF,TGCGCCAGCAGCCAAGAGGAACAAGAGACCCAGTACTTC
NA,NA,TRBJ1-4,TRBV12-3/TRBV12-4,CASSLTGGQEKLFF,TGTGCCAGCAGTTTAACCGGGGGGCAGGAAAAACTGTTTTTT
NA,TRBD2,TRBJ2-1,TRBV20-1,CSARGVTSGRAGSYNEQFF,TGCAGTGCTAGAGGGGTTACTAGCGGGAGGGCCGGGTCCTACAATGAGCAGTTCTTC
NA,NA,TRBJ2-1,TRBV6-5,CASSYSPYNEQFF,TGTGCCAGCAGTTACTCTCCTTACAATGAGCAGTTCTTC
NA,NA,TRBJ1-5,TRBV2,CASSEGQGSQPQHF,TGTGCCAGCAGTGAAGGGCAGGGGAGTCAGCCCCAGCATTTT
NA,TRBD2,TRBJ2-1,TRBV6-6,CASSYYSSGIHGQFF,TGTGCCAGCAGTTACTACTCTAGCGGGATCCACGGGCAGTTCTTC
NA,NA,TRBJ2-3,TRBV29-1,CSVGTSDTQYF,TGCAGCGTTGGAACTTCAGATACGCAGTATTTT
NA,NA,TRBJ1-1,TRBV25-1,CASEGSRANTEAFF,TGTGCCAGCGAAGGCAGTCGGGCGAACACTGAAGCTTTCTTT
few,TRBD2,TRBJ2-1,TRBV12-3/TRBV12-4,CASSSTSGSWNEQFF,TGTGCCAGCAGTTCTACTAGCGGGAGTTGGAATGAGCAGTTCTTC
NA,NA,TRBJ2-5,TRBV9,CASSVEGGRGETQYF,TGTGCCAGCAGCGTAGAGGGGGGGAGGGGCGAGACCCAGTACTTC
NA,NA,TRBJ2-5,TRBV20-1,CSALVAQETQYF,TGCAGCGCCCTAGTTGCCCAAGAGACCCAGTACTTC
NA,TRBD1,TRBJ1-5,TRBV6-6,CASTPGQGLYQPQHF,TGTGCCAGCACCCCGGGACAGGGGCTTTATCAGCCCCAGCATTTT
NA,TRBD1,TRBJ1-2,TRBV5-1,CASSLRQGRGYTF,TGCGCCAGCAGCCTACGACAGGGTAGGGGCTACACCTTC
NA,NA,TRBJ1-1,TRBV13,CASTIGTENTEAFF,TGTGCCAGCACCATAGGGACGGAAAACACTGAAGCTTTCTTT
NA,TRBD1,TRBJ1-1,TRBV29-1,CSARRQGDISTEAFF,TGCAGCGCCAGAAGACAGGGGGACATCTCCACTGAAGCTTTCTTT